One sample yielded the 32 T cell receptor beta chains listed below, sequenced in a study of T-cell memory formation after mild COVID-19. From the 5' RACE reads, TCRdb called clonotypes with MiXCR, one entry per CDR3 protein. The sample consists of roughly 150,000 distinct CDR3 sequences, over 10% of them appearing once. Sequences were obtained from PBMCs or a T cell subset sorted from them (not recorded which). These receptors originate from a young man who had mild COVID-19 (a few samples of this study predate the infection). Cell type and time point are not known.

This clonotype showed up just a few times. The J gene is TRBJ1-3, the V gene TRBV5-1; D remains unclear. Germline lookup yields CDR1 SGHRS and CDR2 YFSETQ. The CDR3 is 16 amino acids. With 4 bases removed from V and 0 bases from J, the gap between germline ends came to 14 bases. CDR3 coding DNA: TGCGCCAGCAGCCCTTCCGGCCCGGGCTCTGGAAACACCATATATTTT. The encoded protein is CASSPSGPGSGNTIYF.

The rearrangement links TRBV20-1 to TRBJ2-5; D possibly corresponds to TRBD1 (6 bases). The CDR3 consists of 14 residues. The germline CDR1 and CDR2 sequences are DFQATT and SNEGSKA (reference sequence). Between the trimmed V and J ends, which lost 5 bases and 2 bases, there was a span of 15 bases. The CDR3 spells CSARSLTGQETQYF. In DNA form, the CDR3 reads TGCAGTGCTCGATCCCTAACAGGGCAAGAGACCCAGTACTTC.

This clonotype came up a few times. The chain employs TRBV12-3 or TRBV12-4 and TRBJ2-1; 10 bases align to TRBD2. CDR3 length: 14 amino acids. The V segment lost 5 bases and the J segment 9 bases; nucleotides outside the gene matches: 7. CDR3 region: CASSKSGGAIEQFF. Here the CDR3 DNA reads TGTGCCAGCAGTAAAAGCGGGGGGGCTATTGAGCAGTTCTTC.

This clonotype was seen only once. This chain links TRBV12-3 or TRBV12-4 with TRBJ2-3; D call uncertain. This CDR3 region has 14 residues. V lost 11 bases, J lost 2 bases, and 17 bases lay in between. The CDR3 protein is CACSHTSATDTQYF. CDR3 bases: TGTGCCTGCTCCCACACATCGGCCACAGATACGCAGTATTTT.

The genes are TRBV2 and TRBJ1-2; D may be TRBD1 (5 bases). V was pared by 6 bases and J by 3 bases, with 11 bases between. CDR1 is SNHLY, CDR2 FYNNEI, per germline. The CDR3 extends over 13 amino acids. Here the CDR3 DNA reads TGTGCCAGCAGGACTACAGGTGACTATGGCTACACCTTC. Amino acids: CASRTTGDYGYTF.

In its sample, this clonotype was seen a few times. The rearrangement uses TRBV29-1 and TRBJ1-2; the D gene is possibly TRBD1 (5 bases). Trimming took 3 bases from V and 4 from J, leaving 12 bases between them. The germline V gene encodes CDR1 SQVTM and CDR2 ANQGSEA. There are 13 residues in the CDR3. CDR3 bases: TGCAGCGTTGATATCGGGGGATTCTATGGCTACACCTTC. Translating it yields CSVDIGGFYGYTF.

The chain recombines TRBV18 with TRBJ2-1; 8 bases agree with TRBD1. The J segment lost 8 bases and the V segment lost 6 bases, leaving 12 bases of the junction unmatched. In germline, CDR1 is KGHSH, CDR2 LQKENI. The CDR3 is made up of 15 amino acids. The CDR3: CASSARQGSMDEQFF. As DNA, the CDR3 is TGTGCCAGCTCCGCCAGACAGGGGAGTATGGATGAGCAGTTCTTC.

The chain is built from TRBV29-1 and TRBJ2-3; TRBD2 aligns across 10 bases. This CDR3 contains 17 residues. V shed 5 bases, J shed 0 bases, and the junction held 11 bases outside the gene matches. Germline V gene lookup returns CDR1 SQVTM and CDR2 ANQGSEA. CDR3 in DNA: TGCAGCGTTCACCCACACAGGACTAGCGGTAGCACAGATACGCAGTATTTT. Its protein is CSVHPHRTSGSTDTQYF.

This clonotype was detected only a few times. V usage is TRBV9 and J usage is TRBJ2-1; 9 positions agree with TRBD1. V dropped 2 bases and J dropped 4; count of bases not matched to a gene: 4. The germline V gene has CDR1 SGDLS and CDR2 YYNGEE. This CDR3 has 15 residues. The CDR3 DNA follows: TGTGCCAGCAGCGTGGGGACAGGGACGTACAATGAGCAGTTCTTC. It translates to CASSVGTGTYNEQFF.

This clonotype was counted a few times. V and J are TRBV6-5 and TRBJ1-4; D uncertain. The CDR3 extends over 13 amino acids. Trimming removed 4 bases from V and 4 bases from J, with 7 bases in between. CDR1 and CDR2 (germline): MNHEY, SVGAGI. The CDR3 sequence: CASSSRSNEKLFF. DNA for the CDR3: TGTGCCAGCAGTTCTCGGAGTAATGAAAAACTGTTTTTT.

This chain links TRBV3-1 with TRBJ1-4; no reliable D call. There are 12 residues in the CDR3. Germline V gene data show CDR1 as LGHDT and CDR2 as YNNKEL (reference sequence). V shed 1 base and J shed 8 bases, with 5 bases lying between them. CDR3 sequence: CASSQGPEKLFF. As DNA, the CDR3 is TGTGCCAGCAGCCAAGGGCCCGAAAAACTGTTTTTT.

CDR3 DNA sequence: TGTGCCAGCAGTGTGTTGATGAACACTGAAGCTTTCTTT. Translated: CASSVLMNTEAFF. V is TRBV3-1 and J is TRBJ1-1, with D uncertain. The V end lost 6 bases, the J end lost 0 bases, and 8 bases lay between the germline ends. This CDR3 has 13 residues. Germline V gene lookup returns CDR1 LGHDT and CDR2 YNNKEL (reference sequence).

This clonotype was detected only a few times. J is TRBJ2-4 and V is TRBV6-2 or TRBV6-3; 9 bases are a match to TRBD1. This CDR3 is built from 20 residues. In germline, CDR1 is MNHEY, CDR2 SVGEGT. With 6 bases clipped from V and 1 base from J, the junction kept 19 bases outside the gene matches. In DNA form, the CDR3 reads TGTGCCAGCAGCGAGCTCCCGGGACAGGGTTTTGGCTTGGCCAAAAACATTCAGTACTTC. Amino acids: CASSELPGQGFGLAKNIQYF.

This clonotype was picked up a small number of times. V and J are TRBV4-3 and TRBJ1-3, with D unresolved. The CDR3 runs 16 residues. Germline V gene sequence: CDR1 LGHNA, CDR2 YSLEER. V lost 4 bases to trimming and J lost 0 bases, with 13 bases between them. This CDR3 reads CASSPQSYYSGNTIYF. The CDR3 coding sequence is TGCGCCAGCAGCCCACAGTCTTACTACTCTGGAAACACCATATATTTT.

The rearrangement uses TRBV5-1 and TRBJ2-3, with D perhaps TRBD2 (6 bases). The germline CDR1 and CDR2 sequences are SGHRS and YFSETQ. The V end lost 1 base, the J end lost 6 bases, and 9 bases lay between the germline ends. This CDR3 spans 13 amino acids. CDR3 DNA: TGCGCCAGCAGCTTGCAGGCGGGGGATACGCAGTATTTT. It codes for CASSLQAGDTQYF.

This clonotype turned up a few times. The junction departs from germline at one end; a sequencing error may be responsible. The CDR3 protein is CASGDTQYF. The DNA for the CDR3 is TGTGCCAGCGGTGATACGCAGTATTTT. V and J are TRBV2 and TRBJ2-3; D remains ambiguous. This CDR3 spans 9 amino acids. The germline V gene has CDR1 SNHLY and CDR2 FYNNEI.

The table lists this clonotype with many counts. The chain combines TRBV5-1 with TRBJ2-3; 7 bases map to TRBD1. Germline values: CDR1 SGHRS, CDR2 YFSETQ. The CDR3 covers 15 residues. With 4 bases clipped from V and 2 bases from J, the junction kept 7 bases outside the gene matches. CDR3 DNA sequence: TGCGCCAGCAGCCTAAGGACAGGAGTCACAGATACGCAGTATTTT. This encodes CASSLRTGVTDTQYF.

This clonotype was recorded only once. The chain recombines TRBV3-1 with TRBJ1-6, with TRBD1 matching 9 bases. Germline values: CDR1 LGHDT, CDR2 YNNKEL (reference sequence). This CDR3 spans 15 amino acids. With 2 bases clipped from V and 10 bases from J, the junction kept 6 bases outside the gene matches. The DNA of the CDR3 is TGTGCCAGCAGCCAAAGTCGGGACAGGGTATCACCCCTCCACTTT. Protein sequence: CASSQSRDRVSPLHF. Looking up the rest from reference TRBV3-1 and TRBJ1-6 gives the full variable domain: DTAVSQTPKYLVTQMGNDKSIKCEQNLGHDTMYWYKQDSKKFLKIMFSYNNKELIINETVPNRFSPKSPDKAHLNLHINSLELGDSAVYFCASSQSRDRVSPLHFGNGTRLTVT.

This sequence joins TRBV6-2 or TRBV6-3 and TRBJ2-1; possible D gene TRBD1, 6 bases. This CDR3 region has 16 residues. V lost 6 bases to trimming and J lost 7 bases, with 22 bases between them. CDR1 and CDR2 (germline): MNHEY, SVGEGT. CDR3 sequence reads: CASRPPPQGFWNEQFF. Written as DNA, the CDR3 is TGTGCCAGCAGACCCCCCCCGCAGGGGTTTTGGAATGAGCAGTTCTTC.

This clonotype was observed a handful of times. The rearrangement links TRBV10-3 to TRBJ2-2, with a tentative D call TRBD1 (6 bases). Germline V gives CDR1 ENHRY, CDR2 SYGVKD. This CDR3 has 14 amino acids. V gave up 7 bases and J gave up 2 bases, with 11 bases separating them. The DNA for the CDR3 is TGTGCCATCACTCGGACAGAAAACACCGGGGAGCTGTTTTTT. This codes for CAITRTENTGELFF.

The chain links TRBV20-1 to TRBJ1-5; no definite D call. CDR1 and CDR2 from the germline V gene are DFQATT and SNEGSKA (reference sequence). This CDR3 is 14 amino acids long. V lost 3 bases and J 0 bases, leaving 9 bases between the germline ends. The CDR3 DNA is TGCAGTGCTAGTCTGAGTTATAGCAATCAGCCCCAGCATTTT. The encoded protein is CSASLSYSNQPQHF.

V is TRBV24-1 and J is TRBJ1-2, with TRBD1 as a possible D gene (5 bases). Germline assignment: CDR1 KGHDR and CDR2 SFDVKD. There are 14 residues in the CDR3. V lost 6 bases, J lost 8 bases, and 18 bases lay in between. CDR3 nucleotides: TGTGCCACCAGTCAATCCCAGGGTTTTGGAGGCTACACCTTC. Its translation is CATSQSQGFGGYTF.

The table lists this clonotype with a few counts. The rearrangement joins TRBV4-1 to TRBJ1-5, with no clear D. Germline loops: CDR1 MGHRA, CDR2 YSYEKL. The CDR3 totals 16 residues. The V end lost 3 bases, the J end lost 0 bases, and 12 bases lay between the germline ends. Here the CDR3 DNA reads TGCGCCAGCAGCCACATTTTTAAGGATAGCAATCAGCCCCAGCATTTT. Protein sequence: CASSHIFKDSNQPQHF.

The chain joins TRBV4-1 to TRBJ1-1; D possibly corresponds to TRBD1 (5 bases). CDR3 length: 15 residues. The ends were cut back, 1 base at V and 8 bases at J, with 17 bases in the middle. Per the germline V gene, CDR1 is MGHRA and CDR2 is YSYEKL. The CDR3 DNA follows: TGCGCCAGCAGCCAAGGGGGCGGAGGGACTAGGGAAGCTTTCTTT. Translation gives CASSQGGGGTREAFF.

This clonotype was observed a few times. V gene TRBV7-3 combines with J gene TRBJ1-1; D not resolved. This CDR3 is 13 amino acids long. The V gene's germline CDR1 is SGHTA and CDR2 FQGTGA. The V end was cut by 4 bases, the J end by 1 base, with 7 bases between. This CDR3 reads CASSSTPNTEAFF. CDR3 DNA: TGTGCCAGCAGCTCGACACCGAACACTGAAGCTTTCTTT.

J is TRBJ1-2 and V is TRBV4-3; D remains unclear. The germline gives CDR1 LGHNA, CDR2 YSLEER. Trimming shortened V by 0 bases and J by 0 bases, and 11 bases separated the two germline ends. This CDR3 spans 16 amino acids. The CDR3 is CASSQDLGVPNYGYTF. The CDR3 nucleotides read TGCGCCAGCAGCCAAGATCTAGGAGTCCCTAACTATGGCTACACCTTC.

The gene calls are TRBV7-2 and TRBJ2-5; TRBD2 matches at 12 bases. CDR1 is SGHTA, CDR2 FQGNSA, per germline. The V segment lost 6 bases and the J segment 4 bases; nucleotides outside the gene matches: 9. The CDR3 sequence is 16 residues long. The CDR3 loop is CASSPALAGGRETQYF. CDR3 DNA sequence: TGTGCCAGCAGTCCAGCACTAGCGGGGGGTCGAGAGACCCAGTACTTC.

This clonotype has more than one count but fewer than ten. The rearrangement links TRBV6-5 to TRBJ2-1; maybe TRBD2 (6 bases). Trimming took off 8 bases at V and 7 bases at J, with 21 bases between the two ends. The CDR3 runs to 15 residues. The germline gives CDR1 MNHEY, CDR2 SVGAGI. This chain's CDR3 is CASRRPGVRNNEQFF. The CDR3 nucleotides read TGTGCCAGCCGAAGACCGGGGGTACGTAATAATGAGCAGTTCTTC.

This clonotype was found many times. This chain uses TRBV7-2 with TRBJ2-7; D is undetermined. The V end lost 6 bases, the J end lost 4 bases, and 10 bases lay between the germline ends. Germline V gene lookup returns CDR1 SGHTA and CDR2 FQGNSA. The CDR3 length is 12 residues. CDR3 in amino acids: CASSPLSYEQYF. The CDR3 DNA sequence: TGTGCCAGCAGTCCCCTTAGTTACGAGCAGTACTTC. The full variable domain, completed using reference TRBV7-2 and TRBJ2-7, is GAGVSQSPSNKVTEKGKDVELRCDPISGHTALYWYRQSLGQGLEFLIYFQGNSAPDKSGLPSDRFSAERTGGSVSTLTIQRTQQEDSAVYLCASSPLSYEQYFGPGTRLTVT.

This clonotype occurred a few times. The genes are TRBV6-2 or TRBV6-3 and TRBJ2-3; 7 bases fit TRBD1. CDR3 size: 14 residues. Losses at the gene ends were 4 bases for V and 3 bases for J; bases not matched to a gene: 4. Germline-derived CDR1 and CDR2 are MNHEY and SVGEGT. DNA of the CDR3: TGTGCCAGCAGTTGGCAGGACAGGACAGATACGCAGTATTTT. Protein product: CASSWQDRTDTQYF.

This clonotype has more than one count but fewer than ten. The chain has TRBV12-3 or TRBV12-4 and TRBJ2-5; D is perhaps TRBD1 (5 bases). V was cut by 1 base and J by 4 bases, with 13 bases left in between. This CDR3 spans 15 amino acids. The CDR3 DNA is TGTGCCAGCAGTTTAGAGGTGCAGGGTGGAGAGACCCAGTACTTC. It codes for CASSLEVQGGETQYF.

The CDR3 reads CASSPRAQGTETQYF. The CDR3 bases are TGTGCCAGCAGCCCCCGGGCGCAGGGGACCGAGACCCAGTACTTC. The rearrangement uses TRBV6-5 and TRBJ2-5; D perhaps matches TRBD1 (6 bases). The germline V gene has CDR1 MNHEY and CDR2 SVGAGI. With 6 bases removed from V and 5 bases from J, the gap between germline ends came to 19 bases. This CDR3 has 15 residues.